This T cell receptor (beta chain) is from a study of cytomegalovirus exposure and HLA in healthy donors. The CDR3 has 16 residues. The germline gives CDR1 SGHRS, CDR2 YFSETQ. Trimming removed 6 bases from V and 6 bases from J; junction bases left unmatched: 13. Both 60 Vbeta primers and 13 Jbeta primers went into the PCR. TCRdb keeps only in-frame clones here, not all; method: immunoSEQ multiplex PCR. The table lists under 200,000 clones, approximately 80% of them singletons, with approximately 2.9% in the top ten. This sequence originates from a woman aged 40 to 55 in good health and CMV-seropositive. Material for sequencing was PBMCs. V and J are TRBV5-1 and TRBJ2-1; TRBD2 matches at 9 bases. In nucleotides, the CDR3 is TGCGCCAGCATGAGCCTCCTTGGGACTAGCATCAATGAGCAGTTCTTC. Its protein is CASMSLLGTSINEQFF.